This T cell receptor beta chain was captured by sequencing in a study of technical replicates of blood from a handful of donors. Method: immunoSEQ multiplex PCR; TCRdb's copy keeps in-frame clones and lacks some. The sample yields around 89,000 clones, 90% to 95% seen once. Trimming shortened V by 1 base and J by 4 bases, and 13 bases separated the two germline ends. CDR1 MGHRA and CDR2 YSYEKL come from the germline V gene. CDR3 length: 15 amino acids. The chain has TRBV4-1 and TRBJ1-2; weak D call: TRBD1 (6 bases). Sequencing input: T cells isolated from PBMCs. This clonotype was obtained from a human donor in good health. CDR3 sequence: CASSQGGRGPYGYTF. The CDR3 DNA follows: TGCGCCAGCAGCCAAGGTGGCAGGGGACCCTATGGCTACACCTTC.